This T cell receptor beta chain was recorded in a study of T-cell reconstitution after alpha-beta-depleted transplantation in children. Findings of the study overall: The origin of alpha-beta T cells about two months after transplant was reportedly several hundred expanded graft clones. TCRbeta diversity was high at day 60 in some patients (a result of surviving recipient T cells and thymic progenitors). Newly produced T cells mostly provided counts and TCRbeta diversity after one year, as hyperexpanded clones declined.

In this sample, this clonotype turned up many times. No antigen is known for it. It was with unique molecular identifiers that the TCRbeta library was prepared. TCRdb independently ran MiXCR on the PCR reads; one entry per CDR3 protein. Found here are approximately 290,000 distinct CDR3 sequences, around 10% of them singletons; the top ten hold around 20%. The CDR3 is made up of 14 amino acids. Trimming removed 6 bases at V and 2 bases at J, with 14 bases between. Germline CDR1 MNHEY, CDR2 SMNVEV (reference sequence). The material sequenced was peripheral blood, taken 180 days after TCRalphabeta/CD19-depleted stem cell transplant. The chain combines TRBV27 with TRBJ2-7; no clear D. This TCR was sampled from a male patient aged 2-10 years who had a stem cell transplant for chronic granulomatous disease, so the T cells may come from the graft donor. The CDR3 sequence is CASSVTPTTYEQYF. CDR3 DNA: TGTGCCAGCAGCGTGACCCCTACCACCTACGAGCAGTACTTC.